Listed below are T cell receptor beta chains from one sample, sequenced in a study of blood T cells in healthy people across ages. TCRdb recomputed calls from the 5' RACE reads with MiXCR, one row per CDR3 protein. The data show more than 1,400,000 distinct CDR3 sequences, 42% seen once. Sequences were obtained from blood. These receptors originate from a woman younger than 30 in good health. The CDR3 runs from the conserved cysteine through the conserved F or W. The order of the fields is J gene, D gene, V gene, clone size, CDR3 length, CDR3 protein, CDR3 DNA. D genes are given only for firm matches. The size of a clone is reported for some rows only, either as once, few or many, or as a class for expanded clones.

>TRBJ1-6|-|TRBV6-5|-|15
CASSSQLAGNSPLHF
TGTGCCAGCAGTTCTCAACTCGCCGGGAATTCACCCCTCCACTTT
>TRBJ1-2|-|TRBV28|few|14
CASSLGWGGYGYTF
TGTGCCAGCAGTTTAGGTTGGGGGGGCTATGGCTACACCTTC
>TRBJ2-7|TRBD1|TRBV2|-|14
CASSVGTVSYEQYF
TGTGCCAGCAGTGTAGGGACAGTCTCCTACGAGCAGTACTTC
>TRBJ2-7|-|TRBV5-1|many|14
CASSEDSWGLEQYF
TGCGCCAGCAGCGAGGACTCTTGGGGATTGGAGCAGTACTTC
>TRBJ2-1|-|TRBV5-1|many|14
CASSLGGSYNEQFF
TGCGCCAGCAGCCTTGGGGGATCCTACAATGAGCAGTTCTTC
>TRBJ2-1|-|TRBV5-1|-|16
CASQTRTQSSYNEQFF
TGCGCCAGCCAAACTCGGACTCAGAGCTCCTACAATGAGCAGTTCTTC
>TRBJ2-7|TRBD1|TRBV4-1|-|15
CASSLTGTGSNEQYF
TGCGCCAGCAGCCTGACCGGGACAGGGTCTAACGAGCAGTACTTC
>TRBJ2-3|-|TRBV27|-|15
CASSFWGLRTDTQYF
TGTGCCAGCAGTTTCTGGGGACTCCGCACAGATACGCAGTATTTT
>TRBJ2-1|-|TRBV10-3|few|11
CAISDLNEQFF
TGTGCCATCAGTGACCTCAATGAGCAGTTCTTC
>TRBJ2-7|TRBD2|TRBV5-1|-|17
CASSLGLAGAGYYEQYF
TGCGCCAGCAGCTTGGGACTAGCGGGGGCCGGATACTACGAGCAGTACTTC
>TRBJ2-7|TRBD1|TRBV4-1|few|14
CASSQDGQGNEQYF
TGCGCCAGCAGCCAAGACGGACAGGGGAACGAGCAGTACTTC
>TRBJ2-3|-|TRBV7-8|few|15
CASSYDQLGADTQYF
TGTGCCAGCAGCTATGACCAACTGGGCGCAGATACGCAGTATTTT
>TRBJ1-1|-|TRBV7-9|-|15
CASSSGGQMNTEAFF
TGTGCCAGCAGCTCCGGAGGACAGATGAACACTGAAGCTTTCTTT
>TRBJ2-1|-|TRBV12-3/TRBV12-4|-|16
CASSPGKRSNQETQFF
TGTGCCAGCAGTCCGGGCAAGCGGAGCAACCAAGAGACCCAGTTCTTC
>TRBJ2-3|-|TRBV6-5|-|15
CASSNRPSRTDTQYF
TGTGCCAGCAGTAACAGGCCCAGCAGGACAGATACGCAGTATTTT
>TRBJ2-3|-|TRBV4-1|-|19
CASSQDLLSRIASTDTQYF
TGCGCCAGCAGCCAAGACCTCCTATCCAGGATCGCTAGCACAGATACGCAGTATTTT
>TRBJ2-4|TRBD2|TRBV3-1|-|16
CASSLSAGGPKNIQYF
TGTGCCAGCAGTCTTTCGGCGGGAGGGCCCAAAAACATTCAGTACTTC
>TRBJ2-1|-|TRBV28|-|11
CASTFSSEQFF
TGTGCCAGCACCTTTTCGAGTGAGCAGTTCTTC
>TRBJ2-4|-|TRBV18|-|14
CASSPTGRGGEQYF
TGTGCCAGCTCTCCCACGGGACGAGGTGGGGAGCAGTACTTC
>TRBJ1-5|TRBD1|TRBV3-1|-|19
CASSQGTGAAYLSNQPQHF
TGTGCCAGCAGCCAAGGGACAGGGGCCGCCTACCTTAGCAATCAGCCCCAGCATTTT
>TRBJ1-2|-|TRBV6-5|-|11
CASRVAEGYTF
TGTGCCAGCAGAGTGGCGGAGGGCTACACCTTC
>TRBJ1-1|TRBD1|TRBV6-5|-|19
CASSYSRGAGGYGNTEAFF
TGTGCCAGCAGTTACTCCCGGGGGGCAGGGGGCTACGGGAACACTGAAGCTTTCTTT
>TRBJ2-5|TRBD2|TRBV6-2/TRBV6-3|-|18
CASSSPGRLAGVQETQYF
TGTGCCAGCAGTTCTCCGGGTCGACTAGCGGGGGTACAAGAGACCCAGTACTTC
>TRBJ2-5|TRBD2|TRBV6-1|-|16
CASTMGSGKAGNEQYF
TGTGCCAGCACCATGGGTAGCGGGAAAGCTGGCAATGAGCAGTACTTC
>TRBJ1-3|TRBD1|TRBV7-9|-|17
CASSLPRQGISGNTIYF
TGTGCCAGCAGCTTACCAAGACAGGGGATCTCTGGAAACACCATATATTTT
>TRBJ2-7|TRBD2|TRBV27|few|15
CASRPGTSGSGEQYF
TGTGCCAGCAGACCTGGGACTAGCGGGAGCGGTGAGCAGTACTTC
>TRBJ2-5|-|TRBV20-1|few|14
CSARDTYPPETQYF
TGCAGTGCTCGGGACACCTATCCCCCAGAGACCCAGTACTTC
>TRBJ2-1|-|TRBV13|few|15
CASSLEGAGTYEQFF
TGTGCCAGCAGCTTAGAAGGGGCGGGAACCTACGAGCAGTTCTTC
>TRBJ2-2|-|TRBV9|-|19
CASSPHSMGETGNTGELFF
TGTGCCAGCAGCCCCCATAGTATGGGGGAGACAGGGAACACCGGGGAGCTGTTTTTT
>TRBJ2-1|-|TRBV4-1|-|16
CASSQEQQVSYNEQFF
TGCGCCAGCAGCCAAGAACAGCAAGTTTCCTACAATGAGCAGTTCTTC
>TRBJ2-7|TRBD2|TRBV7-9|few|20
CASSHVEALGPAGDPYEQYF
TGTGCCAGCAGCCATGTGGAAGCGTTAGGGCCCGCGGGGGATCCCTACGAGCAGTACTTC
>TRBJ1-1|-|TRBV6-5|-|11
CASWGVTEAFF
TGTGCCAGCTGGGGGGTTACTGAAGCTTTCTTT
>TRBJ2-5|-|TRBV25-1|-|17
CASSEYPRRVGQETQYF
TGTGCCAGCAGTGAATATCCGCGCAGGGTGGGCCAAGAGACCCAGTACTTC
>TRBJ2-7|TRBD2|TRBV9|-|20
CASSVPRTSGGGSSYNEQYF
TGTGCCAGCAGCGTTCCAAGGACTAGCGGGGGGGGTAGCTCCTACAATGAGCAGTACTTC
>TRBJ2-1|TRBD2|TRBV5-6|-|18
CASTEGGALAGSYNEQFF
TGTGCCAGCACCGAGGGGGGTGCACTAGCGGGATCCTACAATGAGCAGTTCTTC
>TRBJ2-3|TRBD2|TRBV29-1|few|14
CSVLGGAVADTQYF
TGCAGCGTTCTCGGGGGGGCTGTGGCAGATACGCAGTATTTT
>TRBJ1-1|-|TRBV6-2/TRBV6-3|-|19
CASSPRFRGEHRINTEAFF
TGTGCCAGCAGCCCCCGGTTTCGCGGAGAGCATAGGATTAACACTGAAGCTTTCTTT
>TRBJ2-1|TRBD2|TRBV24-1|-|15
CATSDFSGTSSEQFF
TGTGCCACCAGTGATTTTTCCGGGACTAGCTCTGAGCAGTTCTTC
>TRBJ1-2|-|TRBV6-1|-|12
CASSEIIAGYTF
TGTGCCAGCAGTGAAATAATTGCGGGCTACACCTTC
>TRBJ2-3|-|TRBV10-3|-|14
CAISEFQVADTQYF
TGTGCCATCAGTGAGTTTCAAGTCGCAGATACGCAGTATTTT
>TRBJ1-2|-|TRBV10-3|few|13
CAIQALGADGYTF
TGTGCCATCCAGGCACTGGGCGCTGATGGCTACACCTTC
>TRBJ2-5|-|TRBV24-1|-|13
CATSDLRWGTQYF
TGTGCCACCAGTGATCTTCGCTGGGGGACCCAGTACTTC
>TRBJ2-1|TRBD2|TRBV20-1|-|15
CSARAGGLFLDEQFF
TGCAGTGCTAGAGCGGGGGGACTATTCCTCGATGAGCAGTTCTTC
>TRBJ1-2|-|TRBV9|-|15
CASSSDEGDNYGYTF
TGTGCCAGCAGCTCAGACGAGGGAGACAACTATGGCTACACCTTC
>TRBJ1-5|-|TRBV5-1|many|15
CASSFTGNSNQPQHF
TGCGCCAGCAGCTTTACAGGGAATAGCAATCAGCCCCAGCATTTT
>TRBJ1-6|-|TRBV10-3|-|14
CAISDPDGYSPLHF
TGTGCCATCAGTGATCCGGACGGGTATTCACCCCTCCACTTT
>TRBJ1-1|-|TRBV5-1|few|16
CASSLPPPGLNTEAFF
TGCGCCAGCAGCCTGCCCCCGCCAGGGCTGAACACTGAAGCTTTCTTT
>TRBJ2-1|-|TRBV15|-|15
CATSRSGGSYNEQFF
TGTGCCACCAGCAGGAGCGGTGGGAGCTACAATGAGCAGTTCTTC
>TRBJ2-3|TRBD2|TRBV7-2|-|17
CASSFGSLAGSTDTQYF
TGTGCCAGCAGCTTCGGTTCGCTAGCGGGGAGCACAGATACGCAGTATTTT
>TRBJ2-7|-|TRBV7-9|many|12
CASSSFSYEQYF
TGTGCCAGCAGCTCATTCAGCTACGAGCAGTACTTC
>TRBJ2-3|-|TRBV6-1|-|18
CASSEEGPYRRDTDTQYF
TGTGCCAGCAGTGAAGAGGGGCCCTACAGACGCGACACAGATACGCAGTATTTT
>TRBJ2-7|TRBD1|TRBV29-1|few|13
CSVAAQGAYEQYF
TGCAGCGTTGCGGCACAGGGGGCGTACGAGCAGTACTTC
>TRBJ2-6|-|TRBV28|-|17
CASSLSGKDSGANVLTF
TGTGCCAGCAGTTTGTCCGGGAAAGACTCTGGGGCCAACGTCCTGACTTTC
>TRBJ2-7|-|TRBV4-1|-|15
CASSQDPGLNYEQYF
TGCGCCAGCAGCCAAGATCCAGGACTAAACTACGAGCAGTACTTC
>TRBJ2-1|-|TRBV6-4|-|17
CASSDSRGIVGHNEQFF
TGTGCCAGCAGTGACTCGAGAGGGATTGTGGGCCACAATGAGCAGTTCTTC